One and the same sample provided the 10 T cell receptor beta chains below, sequenced in a study of blood T cell repertoires in COVID-19. Here immunoSEQ multiplex PCR was the method, and the copy in TCRdb shows in-frame clones only, minus some. The sample holds approximately 290,000 clones, more than 65% seen once. Sequenced: peripheral blood. The receptor set was obtained from a person between 65 and 80 years old with COVID-19, enrolled during active disease.

J is TRBJ1-2 and V is TRBV28; 7 nucleotides align to TRBD1. Trimming took 5 bases from V and 4 from J; bases not matched to a gene: 7. The length of the CDR3 is 14 residues. Germline CDR1 reads MDHEN; CDR2 reads SYDVKM. DNA of the CDR3: TGTGCCAGCAGTCCAGCGGACAGGCGCTATGGCTACACCTTC. It yields the protein CASSPADRRYGYTF.

CDR3 region: CARWGGFTGELFF. The CDR3 DNA is TGTGCCCGCTGGGGGGGGTTCACCGGGGAGCTGTTTTTT. This chain uses TRBV28 with TRBJ2-2, with 7 bases matching TRBD2. The length of the CDR3 is 13 residues. The V gene's germline CDR1 is MDHEN and CDR2 SYDVKM. The V gene end was trimmed by 11 bases and the J gene end by 4 bases; junction bases not matched to a gene: 7.

In this sample, this clone turned up a few times. This chain uses TRBV2 with TRBJ2-4; perhaps TRBD2 as D (7 bases). Germline V gives CDR1 SNHLY, CDR2 FYNNEI. V gave up 3 bases and J gave up 9 bases, with 30 bases separating them. This CDR3 comprises 19 residues. This CDR3 is CASSDWRGTSLSQLGIQYF. The CDR3, as DNA: TGTGCCAGCAGTGATTGGCGGGGGACATCCTTGAGCCAGTTGGGCATTCAGTACTTC.

The rearrangement links TRBV9 to TRBJ1-3; D is possibly TRBD1 (6 bases). This CDR3 contains 14 residues. CDR1 and CDR2 (germline): SGDLS, YYNGEE. The V and J ends lost 4 bases and 7 bases respectively, with 15 bases between them. The CDR3 region is CASSPWTDPNTIYF. In DNA form, the CDR3 reads TGTGCCAGCAGCCCGTGGACAGATCCGAACACCATATATTTT. The variable domain in full, with the rest retrieved from reference TRBV9 and TRBJ1-3, is DSGVTQTPKHLITATGQRVTLRCSPRSGDLSVYWYQQSLDQGLQFLIQYYNGEERAKGNILERFSAQQFPDLHSELNLSSLELGDSALYFCASSPWTDPNTIYFGEGSWLTVV.

This sequence joins TRBV5-1 and TRBJ2-2; 12 bases agree with TRBD2. Germline CDR1 reads SGHRS; CDR2 reads YFSETQ. The CDR3 loop spans 16 amino acids. Trimming cost V 6 bases and J 5 bases; bases outside gene matches: 8. CDR3: CASMTSGRKGTGELFF. The CDR3 DNA sequence: TGCGCCAGCATGACTAGCGGGAGAAAGGGAACCGGGGAGCTGTTTTTT.

The chain uses TRBV19 and TRBJ2-1, with 7 bases lining up with TRBD2. The germline V gene encodes CDR1 LNHDA and CDR2 SQIVND (reference sequence). The CDR3 is 13 amino acids. With V trimmed by 7 bases and J by 6 bases, 6 bases remained unmatched. This CDR3 is CASKRREGNEQFF. The CDR3 DNA reads as TGTGCCAGTAAACGTAGGGAGGGCAATGAGCAGTTCTTC.

This clone occurred a few times. The chain has TRBV25-1 and TRBJ2-4; D is possibly TRBD2 (5 bases). The germline gives CDR1 MGHDK, CDR2 SYGVNS. CDR3 length: 14 residues. V was trimmed by 2 bases and J by 7 bases, leaving 12 bases between them. The CDR3 protein is CASSEERTGNIQYF. The CDR3 DNA reads TGTGCCAGCAGTGAAGAACGCACGGGGAACATTCAGTACTTC.

The V call is TRBV7-6, the J call TRBJ2-7; 7 nucleotides align to TRBD2. The CDR3 loop spans 15 amino acids. The germline gives CDR1 SGHVS, CDR2 FNYEAQ. Germline trimming cut 0 bases from V and 2 bases from J; bases unmatched to any gene: 4. The CDR3, as DNA: TGTGCCAGCAGCTTAGCGGGGGGGAGGACCTACGAGCAGTACTTC. This gives the protein CASSLAGGRTYEQYF.

The J gene is TRBJ2-1, the V gene TRBV7-2; D gene unclear. The CDR3 is made up of 13 amino acids. Trimming removed 4 bases at V and 4 bases at J, with 8 bases between. Germline V gives CDR1 SGHTA, CDR2 FQGNSA. In nucleotides, the CDR3 is TGTGCCAGCAGCTCCCGTTTTTACAATGAGCAGTTCTTC. It yields the protein CASSSRFYNEQFF.

Written as DNA, the CDR3 is TGTGCCAGCAGTGGTCCCCAGGGGCGGGACACTGAAGCTTTCTTT. Protein product: CASSGPQGRDTEAFF. The chain joins TRBV5-4 to TRBJ1-1, with D perhaps matching TRBD1 (6 bases). In germline, CDR1 is SGHNT, CDR2 YYREEE (reference sequence). The CDR3 totals 15 residues. The V end lost 5 bases, the J end lost 3 bases, and 17 bases lay between the germline ends.